These 3 T cell receptor beta chains were all obtained from the same sample, sequenced in a study of T cell responses to AZD1222 COVID-19 vaccine (TCRdb year 2021). Library generation was performed with the immunoSEQ multiplex PCR assay. Here the immuneACCESS table is served through TCRdb, limited to in-frame sequences with V and J called. Missing clones are a known gap in these copies; in checked studies unresolved V genes cover under half, and the rest lacks a known reason. The sample table contains approximately 120,000 clones; only one count was recorded for about 92% of them. The ten top clones hold 0.8% to 1.1% of the sample. The label giving this sample's time point can be read as: baseline before first vaccination. The source material was peripheral blood, sampled on day 0 of AZD1222 vaccination. These receptors were taken from an adult in good health.

CDR3 region: CASSVANPGQGTDTQYF. DNA for the CDR3: TGTGCCAGCAGCGTAGCTAATCCGGGACAGGGCACAGATACGCAGTATTTT. This chain joins TRBV9 and TRBJ2-3, with 8 bases aligning to TRBD1. The germline V gene encodes CDR1 SGDLS and CDR2 YYNGEE. There are 17 residues in the CDR3. With 0 bases clipped from V and 1 base from J, the junction kept 7 bases outside the gene matches.

The chain joins TRBV5-5 to TRBJ2-7, with D maybe TRBD1 (8 bases). V lost 2 bases, J lost 4 bases, and 10 bases lay in between. CDR3 length equals 13 residues. The germline CDR1 and CDR2 sequences are SGHKS and YYEKEE (reference sequence). CDR3 nucleotides: TGTGCCAGCAGCTTACAGGGGGGGTACGAGCAGTACTTC. This sequence encodes CASSLQGGYEQYF.

The chain combines TRBV4-1 with TRBJ1-2; D is undetermined. Looked up from germline, CDR1 is MGHRA and CDR2 is YSYEKL. Trimming stripped 6 bases from V and 2 bases from J, with 16 bases between. The length of the CDR3 is 15 residues. The CDR3 protein is CASRPTWVTNYGYTF. The CDR3 region has the DNA TGCGCCAGCAGGCCGACATGGGTAACGAACTATGGCTACACCTTC.